This TCR beta chain comes out of a study of T cells in Graves' hyperthyroidism and ophthalmopathy. Study conclusions and caveats: The blood repertoire included most of the expanded thyroid clonotypes above 0.001.

CDR1 MNHEY and CDR2 SMNVEV come from the germline V gene (reference sequence). This CDR3 comprises 18 residues. V dropped 4 bases and J dropped 6; count of bases not matched to a gene: 17. The investigators amplified TCR beta CDR3 regions from RNA transcripts. An initial round of RT-PCR targeting the TCR CDR3 relied on the HTBI primer set. One entry per CDR3 protein, called by TCRdb with MiXCR from the multiplex PCR reads. The sample gives around 520,000 distinct CDR3 sequences, roughly a quarter of which show up once; roughly 10% is in the top ten. With respect to this clonotype: Antigen: not known.

The receptor was derived from a woman younger than 45 with Graves' ophthalmopathy. V gene TRBV27 combines with J gene TRBJ1-2, with 10 bases aligning to TRBD1. Sequenced material: blood. CDR3 DNA sequence: TGTGCCAGCAGTTCCTTTCCCTCCAGGGACAGGGGAATCAATGGCTACACCTTC. It yields the protein CASSSFPSRDRGINGYTF.